One and the same sample provided the 24 T cell receptor beta chains below, sequenced in a study of T-cell memory formation after mild COVID-19. TCRdb reprocessed the 5' RACE reads via MiXCR and lists one record per CDR3 protein. The sample shows approximately 350,000 distinct CDR3 sequences, around 30% of them seen only once. Sequenced: PBMCs or a T cell subset sorted from them (not recorded which). These receptors all stem from an adult woman who had mild COVID-19 (a few samples of this study predate the infection). Cell type and time point are not known.

The chain links TRBV7-6 to TRBJ2-1, with unresolved D. Per the germline V gene, CDR1 is SGHVS and CDR2 is FNYEAQ. Trimming cost V 3 bases and J 2 bases, with 11 bases left between them. CDR3 length equals 15 residues. As DNA, the CDR3 is TGTGCCAGCAGCTTCGGGCAGGTGACCTACAATGAGCAGTTCTTC. It encodes CASSFGQVTYNEQFF.

The V and J genes are TRBV19 and TRBJ1-1; D perhaps matches TRBD1 (5 bases). V dropped 0 bases and J dropped 0 bases, with 5 bases sitting between them. The CDR3 spans 14 residues. Per germline, CDR1 LNHDA and CDR2 SQIVND (reference sequence). CDR3 region: CASSIDRVNTEAFF. As DNA, the CDR3 is TGTGCCAGTAGTATAGACAGGGTGAACACTGAAGCTTTCTTT.

This clonotype has just a few counts. As DNA, the CDR3 is TGTGCCAGCTCACCACGGACAGGGGACACTGAAGCTTTCTTT. Protein: CASSPRTGDTEAFF. The V gene is TRBV18, the J gene TRBJ1-1, with TRBD1 matching 9 bases. This CDR3 is 14 amino acids long. The J segment lost 3 bases and the V segment lost 1 base, leaving 0 bases of the junction unmatched. CDR1 KGHSH and CDR2 LQKENI come from the germline V gene.

This clonotype was detected only a few times. This sequence joins TRBV7-6 and TRBJ2-3, with no clear D. This CDR3 region has 14 residues. In germline, CDR1 is SGHVS, CDR2 FNYEAQ. Trimming stripped 5 bases from V and 4 bases from J, with 13 bases between. This chain's CDR3 is CASSTRTDPDTQYF. The CDR3 region has the DNA TGTGCCAGCAGCACCCGGACGGACCCAGATACGCAGTATTTT.

This clonotype was seen a handful of times. The gene calls are TRBV4-1 and TRBJ1-2; 12 bases are a match to TRBD1. With V trimmed by 1 base and J by 7 bases, 7 bases remained unmatched. The CDR3 loop spans 16 amino acids. CDR1 is MGHRA and CDR2 is YSYEKL in the germline V gene. CDR3 region: CASSQVLGQGAGGYTF. The CDR3 coding sequence is TGCGCCAGCAGCCAAGTGCTGGGACAGGGGGCCGGTGGCTACACCTTC.

This clonotype was seen only a few times. V and J are TRBV20-1 and TRBJ2-3, with TRBD2 matching over 12 bases. Germline trimming cut 5 bases from V and 4 bases from J; bases unmatched to any gene: 1. From germline, CDR1 is DFQATT and CDR2 SNEGSKA (reference sequence). The CDR3 loop spans 13 amino acids. The CDR3 reads CSALAGGPDTQYF. The CDR3 DNA reads TGCAGTGCTCTAGCGGGGGGGCCAGATACGCAGTATTTT.

The V and J genes are TRBV5-1 and TRBJ2-3; no clear D. V dropped 0 bases and J dropped 2 bases, with 10 bases sitting between them. CDR1 and CDR2 (germline): SGHRS, YFSETQ. The CDR3 length is 15 residues. CDR3 sequence (DNA): TGCGCCAGCAGCTTGGATGGGCCACACACAGATACGCAGTATTTT. Translation gives CASSLDGPHTDTQYF.

CDR3 loop: CASSLGDRGQGETQYF. As DNA, the CDR3 is TGCGCCAGCAGCTTGGGAGACAGGGGGCAGGGCGAGACCCAGTACTTC. The chain carries TRBV5-1 and TRBJ2-5; 10 bases are shared with TRBD1. CDR3 length equals 16 residues. V was pared by 0 bases and J by 5 bases, with 7 bases of the junction left unmatched. Germline CDR1 reads SGHRS; CDR2 reads YFSETQ.

This clonotype has only a few counts. CDR3 region: CASSLVNGGYGYTF. The CDR3 bases are TGTGCCAGCAGCTTAGTGAACGGGGGCTATGGCTACACCTTC. The chain links TRBV7-9 to TRBJ1-2; D might be TRBD1 (5 bases). This CDR3 is built from 14 residues. Germline CDR1 reads SEHNR; CDR2 reads FQNEAQ (reference sequence). V was trimmed by 1 base and J by 4 bases, leaving 10 bases between them.

In this sample, this clonotype turned up a few times. The chain has TRBV5-6 and TRBJ2-5; TRBD2 matches at 7 bases. Germline V lookup: CDR1 SGHDT, CDR2 YYEEEE. V shed 1 base and J 1 base; nucleotides not matched to a gene: 4. The CDR3 is 15 amino acids. In nucleotides, the CDR3 is TGTGCCAGCAGCTTGCGGATAGCGGGCCAAGAGACCCAGTACTTC. Its translation is CASSLRIAGQETQYF.

The DNA of the CDR3 is TGTGCCAGCAGTTTATCATCGGGGACAGGGGCCGAGCAGTACTTC. This translates into CASSLSSGTGAEQYF. The chain employs TRBV27 and TRBJ2-7; 10 bases agree with TRBD1. CDR3 length: 15 amino acids. Looked up from germline, CDR1 is MNHEY and CDR2 is SMNVEV (reference sequence). Trimming cost V 0 bases and J 6 bases; bases outside gene matches: 5.

The J gene is TRBJ1-5, the V gene TRBV7-2; 8 bases are shared with TRBD1. Germline-derived CDR1 and CDR2 are SGHTA and FQGNSA. V shed 1 base and J 4 bases; nucleotides not matched to a gene: 3. The CDR3 sequence is 15 residues long. As DNA, the CDR3 is TGTGCCAGCAGCTTAGGATGGACAGGGAATCAGCCCCAGCATTTT. Residues: CASSLGWTGNQPQHF. Full variable domain (remainder filled in from reference TRBV7-2 and TRBJ1-5): GAGVSQSPSNKVTEKGKDVELRCDPISGHTALYWYRQSLGQGLEFLIYFQGNSAPDKSGLPSDRFSAERTGGSVSTLTIQRTQQEDSAVYLCASSLGWTGNQPQHFGDGTRLSIL.

In DNA form, the CDR3 reads TGCGCCAGCAGTAGGCAACAGGGGGCGCTCGGCAATGAGCAGTTCTTC. Its translation: CASSRQQGALGNEQFF. J is TRBJ2-1 and V is TRBV5-1, with 9 positions matching TRBD1. Unmatched junction bases numbered 12, after V lost 5 bases and J lost 6 bases. The CDR3 has 16 residues. CDR1 is SGHRS and CDR2 is YFSETQ in the germline V gene.

The chain employs TRBV5-1 and TRBJ2-7, with 9 bases that match TRBD1. Germline V lookup: CDR1 SGHRS, CDR2 YFSETQ. V shed 2 bases, J shed 5 bases, and the junction held 8 bases outside the gene matches. The CDR3 runs to 15 residues. The CDR3 DNA sequence: TGCGCCAGCAGCTTCGGCAACAGGGGGCTCGACGAGCAGTACTTC. It codes for CASSFGNRGLDEQYF.

This clonotype occurred a few times. J is TRBJ1-2 and V is TRBV21-1; TRBD1 is the table's D call and was not checked against the DNA. TRBV21-1 is a recognized pseudogene. This CDR3 contains 18 residues. DNA for the CDR3: TGTGCCAGCAGCCCCCCCCGGGGACAGGGGGTAGAGGACTATGGCTACACCTTC. It translates to CASSPPRGQGVEDYGYTF.

This rearrangement joins TRBV21-1 to TRBJ1-2. TRBV21-1 is marked as a pseudogene. CDR3 length: 14 amino acids. The CDR3 protein is CASSRLRANYGYTF. The CDR3 nucleotides read TGTGCCAGCAGCCGTTTACGGGCTAACTATGGCTACACCTTC.

The gene calls are TRBV15 and TRBJ2-3; 10 bases are a match to TRBD2. The ends lost 5 bases at V and 0 bases at J; junction bases unmatched: 5. There are 16 residues in the CDR3. Germline CDR1 LNHNV, CDR2 YYDKDF (reference sequence). CDR3 sequence reads: CATSESGRGSTDTQYF. DNA of the CDR3: TGTGCCACCAGCGAAAGCGGGAGGGGTAGCACAGATACGCAGTATTTT.

This clonotype was seen a handful of times. The V gene is TRBV7-2, the J gene TRBJ1-5; possible D gene TRBD1, 5 bases. This CDR3 region has 16 residues. V lost 3 bases to trimming and J lost 4 bases, with 16 bases between them. Germline CDR1 SGHTA, CDR2 FQGNSA. The CDR3 DNA sequence: TGTGCCAGCAGCTTGGGGACTGATGCCCTTAATCAGCCCCAGCATTTT. Residues: CASSLGTDALNQPQHF.

This clonotype has only a few counts. This sequence joins TRBV20-1 and TRBJ2-1; TRBD2 aligns across 13 bases. In germline, CDR1 is DFQATT, CDR2 SNEGSKA (reference sequence). CDR3 length equals 14 residues. The trim removed 4 bases at V and 6 bases at J, leaving 3 bases unmatched. The CDR3 loop reads CSATGLAGSNEQFF. The CDR3 DNA reads TGCAGTGCTACGGGACTAGCGGGATCCAATGAGCAGTTCTTC.

In this sample, this clonotype turned up a few times. The chain couples TRBV2 to TRBJ2-3; D is possibly TRBD1 (5 bases). This CDR3 region has 16 residues. The germline CDR1 and CDR2 sequences are SNHLY and FYNNEI. V was cut by 1 base and J by 0 bases, with 11 bases left in between. The CDR3 DNA is TGTGCCAGCAGTGAAGGGATGACAGTTAGCACAGATACGCAGTATTTT. The encoded protein is CASSEGMTVSTDTQYF. The variable domain in full, completed from reference TRBV2 and TRBJ2-3, reads EPEVTQTPSHQVTQMGQEVILRCVPISNHLYFYWYRQILGQKVEFLVSFYNNEISEKSEIFDDQFSVERPDGSNFTLKIRSTKLEDSAMYFCASSEGMTVSTDTQYFGPGTRLTVL.

The chain combines TRBV4-1 with TRBJ2-1, with D tentatively TRBD1 (5 bases). Germline V gene sequence: CDR1 MGHRA, CDR2 YSYEKL. V was shortened by 2 bases and J by 10 bases, with 6 bases between the two germline ends. The CDR3 has 11 amino acids. CDR3 residues: CASSQQGEQFF. The CDR3 DNA sequence: TGCGCCAGCAGCCAACAGGGAGAGCAGTTCTTC.

This clonotype was counted between two and nine times. The V call is TRBV7-9, the J call TRBJ2-7; D possibly corresponds to TRBD1 (6 bases). V was clipped by 2 bases and J by 5 bases, with 16 bases between them. The CDR3 is made up of 15 amino acids. Germline CDR1 is SEHNR and CDR2 is FQNEAQ (reference sequence). CDR3 bases: TGTGCCAGCAGCTTACCGTCGGGCAGGGGCAACGAGCAGTACTTC. Translated: CASSLPSGRGNEQYF.

This clonotype was seen many times. The V gene is TRBV19, the J gene TRBJ1-2; TRBD1 agrees at 8 bases. V shed 6 bases, J shed 5 bases, and the junction held 5 bases outside the gene matches. This CDR3 comprises 13 residues. Germline V lookup: CDR1 LNHDA, CDR2 SQIVND (reference sequence). CDR3 protein: CASRPGGSYGYTF. The DNA of the CDR3 is TGTGCCAGTAGACCAGGGGGCTCATATGGCTACACCTTC.

The chain couples TRBV4-1 to TRBJ2-7; D may match TRBD1 or TRBD2 (5 bases each). Germline CDR1 is MGHRA and CDR2 is YSYEKL. The V end was cut by 3 bases, the J end by 4 bases, with 16 bases between. The CDR3 runs to 15 residues. The CDR3 reads CASSHYPRDGYEQYF. DNA for the CDR3: TGCGCCAGCAGCCACTACCCACGGGACGGATACGAGCAGTACTTC.